The TCR beta chain described here comes from a study of shared clonotypes between healthy human individuals (dated by TCRdb to 2018 to 2021). About the study as a whole: Three men and a couple of women, aged 18 to 49 years, made up the cohort. For each donor, CD4 naive and CD4 memory were each run on three plates, CD8 naive on two plates, and CD8 memory on one plate. To estimate repertoire size and how much clonotype sharing occurs between individuals, the study deeply sequenced the blood TCR repertoires of roughly 5 healthy adults. Libraries were prepared and TCR repertoires were sequenced by different laboratories using diverse techniques, in order to increase sequencing depth and limit assay-specific biases. Between about 0.8 and 8.9 billion PBMCs per donor were obtained by leukapheresis. Study-wide findings and limitations: Naive subsets generally had larger estimated clonotype richness than memory subsets did. Approximately 5% of naive CD4, 3.5% of naive CD8, roughly 2.5% of memory CD4, and more than 0.35% of memory CD8 clonotypes were shared across several donors. Pairwise subsampling indicated that sequencing depth was expected to affect the degree of clonotype sharing among donors. Higher generation probabilities were observed for clonotypes shared by all four sorted-subset donors than for non-shared clonotypes. Even with the large sequencing depth, rarefaction of the sorted-subset datasets indicated that sequencing was incomplete. Because the study included a small number of donors, the genetic and exposure-history diversity represented was limited. Sampling was restricted to blood, and TCR repertoires in tissue are likely to differ from TCR repertoires in blood.

Using the deep immunoSEQ assay, multiplex PCR amplified TCR CDR3 regions from genomic DNA. Genomic DNA extracted from each cell subset was distributed evenly over all wells of several immunoSEQ 96-well plates, and each plate served as one replicate. For sorted subsets, 200 to 250 ng of genomic DNA, equivalent to 25,000 to 30,000 T cell genomes, went into each replicate PCR. The purified libraries were quantified using a Qubit 3.0 fluorometer, sized with a Bioanalyzer 2100, and then quantified again using the KAPA Library Quantification kit. Every immunoSEQ 96-well plate was sequenced on a separate single-read 150-cycle Illumina NextSeq 550 flow cell. On the study's bioinformatics: Because only junctional sequences without quality scores were contained in the immunoSEQ output, filtering matching that applied to full-length reads could not be performed. To assign V/J genes and CDR3, sequences were annotated using PyIR, a Python wrapper for IgBLAST v1.9, with IMGT germline references. Any read was removed if the V/J assignment was weak (E-value above 1e-6), the CDR3 was missing, or the read contained stop codons, out-of-frame junctions, or ambiguous translated residues. V3J clonotypes were defined by identical inferred V gene, J gene, and CDR3 amino acid sequence. To compute the percentage overlap between repertoires, the number of shared unique clonotypes was divided by the size of the smaller repertoire. Repertoire richness was assessed with RTK rarefaction, the Chao1 estimator, and Recon v2.1 estimates of unobserved clonotypes. For all TCRbeta clonotypes obtained by the gDNA method from several donors, generation probabilities were computed with OLGA. TCRdb carries this immuneACCESS record with in-frame sequences only. Its versions omit some clonotypes, under half of them owing to an unresolved V gene in the studies checked, with the rest unexplained. That table furnishes V, J and clone size, whereas the DNA furnished D and trimming. In all, the sample holds 2 million to 2.5 million clones, and about 92% of those were seen once. The biggest ten clones account for under 0.45% of the sample.

Remarks on this clone: The clone's antigen remains unknown. The sample holds no much larger clone one base away, and base qualities are not on file.

The donors were healthy, HIV-negative adults who had no recently reported acute infections or vaccinations. Every donor was a Caucasian adult living in Nashville, Tennessee, USA. CD4+ T cells were enriched through magnetic negative selection, after which naive cells were positively selected on CD45RA and the remaining negative fraction served as the memory subset. After blood collection by leukapheresis, PBMCs were isolated using Ficoll-Histopaque density gradient centrifugation and then cryopreserved in the vapor phase of liquid nitrogen. Analytical flow cytometry was used to check the purity and quantity of every magnetically sorted T cell population. Each sorted fraction had its genomic DNA isolated and then quantified by UV absorbance on a Nanodrop 2000c. According to the germline V gene (reference sequence), CDR1 reads MNHEY and CDR2 reads SMNVEV. V loses 3 bases at its end and J loses 2 bases; junction bases beyond the gene matches: 5. The cysteine opens and the phenylalanine closes a CDR3 of 15 amino acids. The entry retains the CDR3 DNA only, 45 bases that are in frame from base 1.

Here the chain combines TRBV27 and TRBJ2-7, with TRBD2 identical over 9 junction bases. Sequenced material: naive CD4+ T cells from PBMCs. The cell subset or site label, as the study defines it: CD45RA+ positively selected. The clonotype comes from a man aged 18 to 30 in good health. Some clones in this sample may be carry-over from other donors' samples. This receptor carries the CDR3 CASSLAGGLTYEQYF. The sequenced DNA: TGTGCCAGCAGTTTGGCGGGAGGGTTGACCTACGAGCAGTACTTC.